This T cell receptor (beta chain) was retrieved from a study of blood T cell repertoires in COVID-19. Looking at the study overall: Acute-phase and convalescent COVID-19 samples originated in the United States, Italy and Spain.

This clone was counted once. Clones were sequenced by immunoSEQ multiplex PCR, and TCRdb holds only the in-frame ones, with some missing. In the table there are about 200,000 clones, 94% of which are singletons. Trimming pared 3 bases from V and 7 bases from J, leaving 13 bases between. The CDR3 runs 14 residues. Germline loops: CDR1 DFQATT, CDR2 SNEGSKA (reference sequence). The TCR sequence derives from a man aged 25 to 40 with COVID-19, enrolled during active disease. This chain joins TRBV20-1 and TRBJ1-6; a weak D match, TRBD1 (6 bases). The specimen sequenced was peripheral blood. Here the CDR3 DNA reads TGCAGTGCTAGTCGAACCGGGACAAATTCACCCCTCCACTTT. Residues: CSASRTGTNSPLHF.